This is a list of T cell receptor beta chains from one sample in a study of T-cell reconstitution after alpha-beta-depleted transplantation in children. TCRdb recomputed calls from the PCR reads with MiXCR, one row per CDR3 protein. The sample shows around 420,000 distinct CDR3 sequences, around 15% of them seen only once. The sample in question was PBMCs, mostly from graft donor cells, obtained 360 days after TCRalphabeta/CD19-depleted stem cell transplant. These receptors were collected from a boy in the first two years of life who had a stem cell transplant for Wiskott-Aldrich syndrome, so the T cells may come from the graft donor. The conserved cysteine and the conserved F or W are not part of the CDR3 here. Fields, in order: V gene, D gene, clone size, CDR3 protein. A D gene is named only where the DNA matches it firmly. Only part of the rows carry a size: once, few, many, or a class if the clone is expanded.

TRBV4-1	.	few	ASSQDPPHRDQETQY
TRBV7-9	TRBD2	few	ASSLIRTSGGHEQY
TRBV24-1	.	.	ATSDPYSGDTQY
TRBV12-3/TRBV12-4	.	.	ASRSAGWGETQY
TRBV12-3/TRBV12-4	TRBD2	.	ASRRGLAEETQY
TRBV7-8	.	.	ASSLRPKANYGYT
TRBV5-1	TRBD2	.	ASSRSGRRSYEQY
TRBV20-1	.	few	SARHFFQPQH
TRBV19	.	few	ASSMRGYSNQPQH
TRBV24-1	TRBD2	.	ATSVAGLNTGELF
TRBV10-3	TRBD2	medium-sized	AISEEDQAGGNEQF
TRBV2	TRBD1	.	ASILRTGQGGPYEQY
TRBV12-3/TRBV12-4	TRBD1	.	ASSYQGARDGYT
TRBV24-1	TRBD1	.	ATSDTDRGLKNEQF
TRBV10-3	.	few	AIRTEKNTEAF
TRBV5-1	TRBD1	.	ASSVRDRGHTGVLF
TRBV2	.	few	ASNLRQTNEKLF
TRBV10-3	.	few	AITGHNGYEQY
TRBV10-3	.	.	AISDRAMGSYNEQF
TRBV29-1	.	.	SVGPNTDTQY
TRBV20-1	.	.	SAPKGNTEAF
TRBV6-1	TRBD2	few	ASSDLRNSGGPTDTQY
TRBV3-1	.	.	ASSQERRHYNEQF
TRBV4-1	.	.	ASSQVAGEAF
TRBV29-1	.	.	SAGLEQF
TRBV27	.	few	ASKFGYEQY
TRBV12-3/TRBV12-4	TRBD2	many	ASSSRTSGSYNEQF
TRBV5-1	TRBD1	.	ASSAGQGHYEQY
TRBV6-2/TRBV6-3	.	few	ASKWLDNSAYEQY
TRBV20-1	TRBD2	few	SARGSEASGRREQF
TRBV7-6	TRBD1	.	ASSLRGQGSKTQY
TRBV5-1	TRBD2	few	ASSLLAGASEKGELF
TRBV30	.	.	AWSVHRNQPQH
TRBV29-1	.	few	SVGTTTGYNEQF
TRBV12-3/TRBV12-4	TRBD1	few	ASSHGTGAPQTDNEQF
TRBV5-1	.	few	ASSLSRGRYEQY
TRBV12-3/TRBV12-4	.	few	ASSLAAYSYEQY
TRBV4-2	.	.	ASSLGQWAGELF
TRBV7-6	.	once	AGSFPGLMNTEAF
TRBV30	.	.	AWSGYYAKNIQY
TRBV10-3	.	few	AISESRVRANTGELF
TRBV6-2/TRBV6-3	.	few	ASRPSGPLAYEQY